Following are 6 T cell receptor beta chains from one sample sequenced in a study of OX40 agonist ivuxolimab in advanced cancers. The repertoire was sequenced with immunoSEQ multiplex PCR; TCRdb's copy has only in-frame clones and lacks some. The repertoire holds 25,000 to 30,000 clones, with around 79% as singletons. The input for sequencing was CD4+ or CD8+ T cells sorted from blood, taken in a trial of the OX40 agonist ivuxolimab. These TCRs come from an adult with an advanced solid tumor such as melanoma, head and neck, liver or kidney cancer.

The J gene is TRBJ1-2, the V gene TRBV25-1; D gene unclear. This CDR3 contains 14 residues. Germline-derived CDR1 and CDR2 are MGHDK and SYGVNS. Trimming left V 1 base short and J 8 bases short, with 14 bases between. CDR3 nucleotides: TGTGCCAGCAGTGAATTCTGGCAGGAGGGCGGCTACACCTTC. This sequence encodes CASSEFWQEGGYTF.

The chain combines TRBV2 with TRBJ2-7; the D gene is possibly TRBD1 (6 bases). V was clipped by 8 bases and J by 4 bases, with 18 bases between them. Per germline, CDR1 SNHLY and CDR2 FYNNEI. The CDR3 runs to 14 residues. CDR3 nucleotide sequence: TGTGCCAGCTCATGGACAGCACCGGATTACGAGCAGTACTTC. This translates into CASSWTAPDYEQYF. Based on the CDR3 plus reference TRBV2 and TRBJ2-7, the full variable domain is EPEVTQTPSHQVTQMGQEVILRCVPISNHLYFYWYRQILGQKVEFLVSFYNNEISEKSEIFDDQFSVERPDGSNFTLKIRSTKLEDSAMYFCASSWTAPDYEQYFGPGTRLTVT.

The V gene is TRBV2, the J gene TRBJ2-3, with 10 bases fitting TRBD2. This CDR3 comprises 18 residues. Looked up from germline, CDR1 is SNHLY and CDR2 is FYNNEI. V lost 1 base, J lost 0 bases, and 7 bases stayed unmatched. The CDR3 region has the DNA TGTGCCAGCAGTGAAGAAGCGGGGGGGCGGTTAAGCACAGATACGCAGTATTTT. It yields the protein CASSEEAGGRLSTDTQYF.

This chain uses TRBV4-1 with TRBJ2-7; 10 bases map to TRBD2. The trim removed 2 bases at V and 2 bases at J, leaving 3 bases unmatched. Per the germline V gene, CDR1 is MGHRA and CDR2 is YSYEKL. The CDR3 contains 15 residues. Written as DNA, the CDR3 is TGCGCCAGCAGCCAAACTAGCGGGACGACCTACGAGCAGTACTTC. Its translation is CASSQTSGTTYEQYF.

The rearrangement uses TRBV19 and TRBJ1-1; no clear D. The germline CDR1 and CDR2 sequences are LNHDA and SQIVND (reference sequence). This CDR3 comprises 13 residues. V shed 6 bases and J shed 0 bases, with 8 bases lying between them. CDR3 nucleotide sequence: TGTGCCAGTAGGTACAGCCTGAACACTGAAGCTTTCTTT. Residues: CASRYSLNTEAFF.

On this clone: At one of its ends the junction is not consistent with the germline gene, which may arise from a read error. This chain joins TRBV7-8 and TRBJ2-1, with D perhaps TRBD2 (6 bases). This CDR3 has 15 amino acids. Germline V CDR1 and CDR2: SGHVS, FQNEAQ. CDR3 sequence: CVSSLGQRAYNEQFF. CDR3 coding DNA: TGTGTCAGCAGCTTGGGCCAGCGGGCTTACAATGAGCAGTTCTTC.